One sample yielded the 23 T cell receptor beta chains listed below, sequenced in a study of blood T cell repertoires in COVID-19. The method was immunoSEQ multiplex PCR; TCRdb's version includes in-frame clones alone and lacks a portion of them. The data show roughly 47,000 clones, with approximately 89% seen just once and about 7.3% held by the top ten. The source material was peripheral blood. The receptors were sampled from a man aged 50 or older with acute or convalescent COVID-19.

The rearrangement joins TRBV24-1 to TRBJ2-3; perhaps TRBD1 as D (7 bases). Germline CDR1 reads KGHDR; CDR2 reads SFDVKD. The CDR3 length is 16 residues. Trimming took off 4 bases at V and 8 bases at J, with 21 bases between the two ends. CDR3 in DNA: TGTGCCACCAGTGACCAGGGCCAGGGGGACTTGGGTACGCAGTATTTT. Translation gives CATSDQGQGDLGTQYF.

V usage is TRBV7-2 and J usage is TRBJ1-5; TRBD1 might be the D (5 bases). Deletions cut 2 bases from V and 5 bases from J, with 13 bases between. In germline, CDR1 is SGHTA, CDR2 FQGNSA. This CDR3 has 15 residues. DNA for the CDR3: TGTGCCAGCAGCTTATACCCCGGACAAGATCAGCCCCAGCATTTT. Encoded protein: CASSLYPGQDQPQHF.

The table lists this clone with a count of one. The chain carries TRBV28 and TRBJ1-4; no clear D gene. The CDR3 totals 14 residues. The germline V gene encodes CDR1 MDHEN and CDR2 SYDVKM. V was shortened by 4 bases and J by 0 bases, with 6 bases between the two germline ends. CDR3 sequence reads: CASSYPATNEKLFF. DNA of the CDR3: TGTGCCAGCAGTTACCCGGCAACTAATGAAAAACTGTTTTTT.

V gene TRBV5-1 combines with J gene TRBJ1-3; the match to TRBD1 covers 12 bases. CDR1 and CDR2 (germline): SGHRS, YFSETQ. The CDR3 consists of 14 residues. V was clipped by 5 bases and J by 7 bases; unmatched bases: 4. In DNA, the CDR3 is TGCGCCAGCAGTCCGGGACAGGGGGCGAACACCATATATTTT. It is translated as CASSPGQGANTIYF.

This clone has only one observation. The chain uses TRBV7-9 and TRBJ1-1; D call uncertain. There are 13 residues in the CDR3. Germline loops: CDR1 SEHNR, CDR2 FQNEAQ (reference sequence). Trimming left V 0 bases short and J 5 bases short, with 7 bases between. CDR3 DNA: TGTGCCAGCAGCTTAGCGCGGGCTACTGAAGCTTTCTTT. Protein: CASSLARATEAFF. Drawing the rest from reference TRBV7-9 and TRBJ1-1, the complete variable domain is DTGVSQNPRHKITKRGQNVTFRCDPISEHNRLYWYRQTLGQGPEFLTYFQNEAQLEKSRLLSDRFSAERPKGSFSTLEIQRTEQGDSAMYLCASSLARATEAFFGQGTRLTVV.

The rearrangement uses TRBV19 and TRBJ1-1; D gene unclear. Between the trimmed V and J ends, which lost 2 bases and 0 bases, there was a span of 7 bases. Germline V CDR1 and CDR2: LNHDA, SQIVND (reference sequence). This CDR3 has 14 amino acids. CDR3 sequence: CASSISGLNTEAFF. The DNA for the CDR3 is TGTGCCAGTAGTATATCAGGATTGAACACTGAAGCTTTCTTT.

The CDR3 reads CASSSGGAELANYGYTF. In DNA, the CDR3 is TGTGCCAGCAGTTCAGGGGGCGCGGAATTGGCTAACTATGGCTACACCTTC. The chain employs TRBV28 and TRBJ1-2; TRBD1 matches 8 bases. V lost 4 bases and J lost 0; bases outside the gene matches: 10. The V gene's germline CDR1 is MDHEN and CDR2 SYDVKM. This CDR3 has 17 residues.

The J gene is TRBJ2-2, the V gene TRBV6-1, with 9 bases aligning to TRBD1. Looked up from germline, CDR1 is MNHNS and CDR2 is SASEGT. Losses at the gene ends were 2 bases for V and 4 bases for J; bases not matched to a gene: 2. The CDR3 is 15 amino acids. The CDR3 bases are TGTGCCAGCAGTGAAACAGGGGGCTTCACCGGGGAGCTGTTTTTT. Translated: CASSETGGFTGELFF.

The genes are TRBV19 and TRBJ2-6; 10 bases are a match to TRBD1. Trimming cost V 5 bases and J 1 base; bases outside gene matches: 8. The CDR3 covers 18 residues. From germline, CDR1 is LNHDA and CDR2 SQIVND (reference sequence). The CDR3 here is CASSPTGDRGSGANVLTF. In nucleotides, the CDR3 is TGTGCCAGTAGTCCGACCGGGGACAGGGGTTCTGGGGCCAACGTCCTGACTTTC.

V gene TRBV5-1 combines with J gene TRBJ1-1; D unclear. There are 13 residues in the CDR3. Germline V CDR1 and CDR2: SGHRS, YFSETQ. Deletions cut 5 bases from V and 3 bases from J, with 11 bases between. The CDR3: CASREGMDTEAFF. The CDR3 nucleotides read TGCGCCAGCAGGGAGGGTATGGACACTGAAGCTTTCTTT. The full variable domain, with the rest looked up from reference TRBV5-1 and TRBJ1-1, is KAGVTQTPRYLIKTRGQQVTLSCSPISGHRSVSWYQQTPGQGLQFLFEYFSETQRNKGNFPGRFSGRQFSNSRSEMNVSTLELGDSALYLCASREGMDTEAFFGQGTRLTVV.

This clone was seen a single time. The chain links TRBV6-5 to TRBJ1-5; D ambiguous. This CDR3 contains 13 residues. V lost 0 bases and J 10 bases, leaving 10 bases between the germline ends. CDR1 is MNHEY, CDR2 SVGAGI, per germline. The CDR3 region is CASSYSRTHPQHF. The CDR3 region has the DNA TGTGCCAGCAGTTACTCCAGGACTCATCCCCAGCATTTT.

The CDR3 reads CASSQIILSYNEQFF. The CDR3 DNA sequence: TGCGCCAGCAGCCAAATAATACTCTCCTACAATGAGCAGTTCTTC. The chain carries TRBV4-3 and TRBJ2-1; D ambiguous. The V end was cut by 2 bases, the J end by 0 bases, with 8 bases between. Germline CDR1 LGHNA, CDR2 YSLEER. The CDR3 totals 15 residues.

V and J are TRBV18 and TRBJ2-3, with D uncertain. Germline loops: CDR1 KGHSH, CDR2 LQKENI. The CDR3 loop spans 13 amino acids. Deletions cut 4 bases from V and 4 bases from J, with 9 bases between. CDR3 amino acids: CASSLQVSDTQYF. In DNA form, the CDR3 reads TGTGCCAGCTCACTTCAGGTATCAGATACGCAGTATTTT.

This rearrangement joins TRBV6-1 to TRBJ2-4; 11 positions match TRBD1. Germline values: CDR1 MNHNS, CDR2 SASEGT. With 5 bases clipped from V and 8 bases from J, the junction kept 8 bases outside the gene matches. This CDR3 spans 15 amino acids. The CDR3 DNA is TGTGCCAGCAGTTCTTATTCGGGACAGGGGGACATTCAGTACTTC. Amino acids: CASSSYSGQGDIQYF.

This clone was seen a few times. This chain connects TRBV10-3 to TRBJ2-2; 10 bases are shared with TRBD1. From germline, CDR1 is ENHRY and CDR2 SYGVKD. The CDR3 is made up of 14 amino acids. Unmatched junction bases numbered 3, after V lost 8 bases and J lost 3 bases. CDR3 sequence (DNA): TGTGCCATCGCCGGGACAGGGGACACCGGGGAGCTGTTTTTT. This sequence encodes CAIAGTGDTGELFF.

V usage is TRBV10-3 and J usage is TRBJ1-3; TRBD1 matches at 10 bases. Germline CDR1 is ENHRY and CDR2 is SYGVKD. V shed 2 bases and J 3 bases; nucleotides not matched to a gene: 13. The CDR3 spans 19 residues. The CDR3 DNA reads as TGTGCCATCAGTGAGCGTCGCGTGGGACAGGGGAGAGATGGAAACACCATATATTTT. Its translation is CAISERRVGQGRDGNTIYF.

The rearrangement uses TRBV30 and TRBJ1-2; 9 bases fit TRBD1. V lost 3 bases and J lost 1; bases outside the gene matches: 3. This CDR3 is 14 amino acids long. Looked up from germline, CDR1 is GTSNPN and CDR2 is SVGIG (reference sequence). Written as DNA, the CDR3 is TGTGCCTGGAGAGAGGACAGGGGTAACTATGGCTACACCTTC. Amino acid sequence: CAWREDRGNYGYTF.

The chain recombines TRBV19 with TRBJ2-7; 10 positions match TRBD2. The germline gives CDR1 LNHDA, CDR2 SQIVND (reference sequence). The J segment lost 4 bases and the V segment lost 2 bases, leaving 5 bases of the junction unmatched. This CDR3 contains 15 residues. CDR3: CASSIYASGSYEQYF. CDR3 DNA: TGTGCCAGTAGTATATACGCTAGCGGGAGTTACGAGCAGTACTTC.

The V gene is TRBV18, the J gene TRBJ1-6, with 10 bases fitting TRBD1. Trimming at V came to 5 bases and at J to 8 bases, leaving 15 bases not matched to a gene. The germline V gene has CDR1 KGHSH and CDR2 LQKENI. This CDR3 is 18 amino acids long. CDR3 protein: CASSSRDRGFFQHSPLHF. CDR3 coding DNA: TGTGCCAGCTCATCCCGGGACAGGGGTTTCTTTCAGCATTCACCCCTCCACTTT.

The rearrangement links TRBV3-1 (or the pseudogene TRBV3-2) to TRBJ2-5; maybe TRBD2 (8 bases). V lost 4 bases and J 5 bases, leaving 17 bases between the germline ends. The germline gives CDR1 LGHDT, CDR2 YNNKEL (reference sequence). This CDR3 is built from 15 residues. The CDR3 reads CASSRGSGGGETQYF. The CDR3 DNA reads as TGTGCCAGCAGCCGAGGCTCGGGAGGGGGCGAGACCCAGTACTTC.

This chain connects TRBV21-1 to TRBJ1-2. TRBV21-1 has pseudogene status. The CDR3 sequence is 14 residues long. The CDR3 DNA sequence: TGTGCCAGCAGCAAGATGTCGGGAAACTATGGCTACACCTTC. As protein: CASSKMSGNYGYTF.

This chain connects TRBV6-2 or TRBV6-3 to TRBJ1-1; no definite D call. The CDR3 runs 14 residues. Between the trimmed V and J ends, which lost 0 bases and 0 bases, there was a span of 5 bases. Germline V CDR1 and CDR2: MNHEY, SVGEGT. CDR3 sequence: CASSYSGVNTEAFF. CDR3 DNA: TGTGCCAGCAGTTACTCGGGCGTGAACACTGAAGCTTTCTTT.

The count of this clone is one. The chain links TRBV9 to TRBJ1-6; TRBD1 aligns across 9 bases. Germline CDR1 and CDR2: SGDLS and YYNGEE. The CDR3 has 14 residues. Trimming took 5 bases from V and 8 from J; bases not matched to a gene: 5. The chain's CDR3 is CASRSGQGDSPLHF. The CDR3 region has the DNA TGTGCCAGCAGGTCGGGACAGGGAGATTCACCCCTCCACTTT.